A single sample gave rise to the 23 T cell receptor beta chains below, sequenced in a study of blood T cell repertoires in COVID-19. Using immunoSEQ multiplex PCR, the repertoire was profiled, and TCRdb retains in-frame clones only, with some absent. This table holds 180,000 or so clones, 84% found once. Sequencing input: PBMCs or T cells enriched from blood (not recorded which). The receptors here all came from a man aged 50 or older who had recovered from COVID-19.

The chain has TRBV5-1 and TRBJ1-4; possibly TRBD1 for D (6 bases). Germline CDR1 SGHRS, CDR2 YFSETQ. This CDR3 contains 15 residues. V was trimmed by 3 bases and J by 3 bases, leaving 12 bases between them. CDR3 residues: CASSYGQPANEKLFF. The CDR3 DNA sequence: TGCGCCAGCAGCTACGGACAGCCAGCTAATGAAAAACTGTTTTTT.

Many counts were recorded for this clone. The chain has TRBV30 and TRBJ1-3, with a weak D call TRBD1 (5 bases). The CDR3 runs 14 residues. Between the trimmed V and J ends, which lost 4 bases and 0 bases, there was a span of 10 bases. CDR1 and CDR2 from the germline V gene are GTSNPN and SVGIG (reference sequence). The CDR3 region is CAWTPQGSGNTIYF. As DNA, the CDR3 is TGTGCCTGGACCCCCCAGGGCTCTGGAAACACCATATATTTT.

CDR3 sequence: CASSLVQGATNEKLFF. The CDR3 coding sequence is TGCGCCAGCAGCTTGGTACAGGGGGCAACTAATGAAAAACTGTTTTTT. This chain connects TRBV5-1 to TRBJ1-4; 8 bases line up with TRBD1. The CDR3 spans 16 residues. Germline V gene data show CDR1 as SGHRS and CDR2 as YFSETQ. V lost 0 bases and J lost 0; bases outside the gene matches: 1. Full variable domain (missing parts from reference TRBV5-1 and TRBJ1-4): KAGVTQTPRYLIKTRGQQVTLSCSPISGHRSVSWYQQTPGQGLQFLFEYFSETQRNKGNFPGRFSGRQFSNSRSEMNVSTLELGDSALYLCASSLVQGATNEKLFFGSGTQLSVL.

In its sample, this clone was seen once. This chain uses TRBV5-1 with TRBJ1-1; D perhaps matches TRBD1 (5 bases). The CDR3 is 15 amino acids. Germline V CDR1 and CDR2: SGHRS, YFSETQ. V lost 3 bases to trimming and J lost 4 bases, with 16 bases between them. CDR3 in DNA: TGCGCCAGCAGCTCCCAATCCAGCAGGGTCACTGAAGCTTTCTTT. Translation: CASSSQSSRVTEAFF.

The CDR3 sequence is CASSSTSGGAVYEQYF. DNA of the CDR3: TGTGCCAGCAGCTCGACTAGCGGGGGGGCTGTTTACGAGCAGTACTTC. The rearrangement joins TRBV11-2 to TRBJ2-7, with TRBD2 identical over 14 bases. Looked up from germline, CDR1 is SGHAT and CDR2 is FQNNGV. Trimming cost V 4 bases and J 4 bases; bases outside gene matches: 6. CDR3 length: 16 amino acids.

The rearrangement links TRBV19 to TRBJ1-5, with D maybe TRBD1 (5 bases). This CDR3 comprises 14 residues. Trimming took off 3 bases at V and 6 bases at J, with 12 bases between the two ends. Germline V gene sequence: CDR1 LNHDA, CDR2 SQIVND (reference sequence). For the CDR3, the DNA is TGTGCCAGTAGTATTCCAGGGATTGGTCAGCCCCAGCATTTT. Translation: CASSIPGIGQPQHF.

This clone was seen many times. This sample also contains other DNA sequences that code for the same CDR3. This rearrangement joins TRBV2 to TRBJ1-1; TRBD1 is a possible D gene (5 bases). V lost 4 bases to trimming and J lost 2 bases, with 8 bases between them. CDR1 is SNHLY, CDR2 FYNNEI, per germline. This CDR3 region has 13 residues. CDR3 bases: TGTGCCAGCAGTGCTGACAGAAACACTGAAGCTTTCTTT. This sequence encodes CASSADRNTEAFF. Drawing the rest from reference TRBV2 and TRBJ1-1, the complete variable domain is EPEVTQTPSHQVTQMGQEVILRCVPISNHLYFYWYRQILGQKVEFLVSFYNNEISEKSEIFDDQFSVERPDGSNFTLKIRSTKLEDSAMYFCASSADRNTEAFFGQGTRLTVV.

This clone was counted a few times. The rearrangement uses TRBV9 and TRBJ1-6; D possibly corresponds to TRBD1 (6 bases). The germline V and J ends were trimmed by 0 bases and 5 bases, with 9 bases remaining between them. The V gene's germline CDR1 is SGDLS and CDR2 YYNGEE. The CDR3 has 15 residues. CDR3 sequence reads: CASSVGTVNNSPLHF. The CDR3, as DNA: TGTGCCAGCAGCGTAGGGACAGTGAATAATTCACCCCTCCACTTT.

The CDR3 spells CASNKGAAGNTIYF. The CDR3 DNA reads TGTGCCAGTAACAAGGGGGCAGCTGGAAACACCATATATTTT. The chain combines TRBV19 with TRBJ1-3; 7 positions match TRBD1. V dropped 7 bases and J dropped 2; count of bases not matched to a gene: 5. The germline gives CDR1 LNHDA, CDR2 SQIVND (reference sequence). This CDR3 spans 14 amino acids. Variable domain in full (rest from reference TRBV19 and TRBJ1-3): DGGITQSPKYLFRKEGQNVTLSCEQNLNHDAMYWYRQDPGQGLRLIYYSQIVNDFQKGDIAEGYSVSREKKESFPLTVTSAQKNPTAFYLCASNKGAAGNTIYFGEGSWLTVV.

The chain carries TRBV27 and TRBJ2-1; 10 bases are shared with TRBD2. The CDR3 runs to 15 residues. The V segment lost 1 base and the J segment 9 bases; nucleotides outside the gene matches: 6. Germline CDR1 and CDR2: MNHEY and SMNVEV (reference sequence). In DNA form, the CDR3 reads TGTGCCAGCAGTTTATATCTAGCGGGGGATGTTGAGCAGTTCTTC. It codes for CASSLYLAGDVEQFF.

The chain recombines TRBV18 with TRBJ1-1, with a possible D match to TRBD1 (5 bases). CDR3 length equals 13 residues. The V end lost 6 bases, the J end lost 3 bases, and 11 bases lay between the germline ends. Germline CDR1 KGHSH, CDR2 LQKENI. In nucleotides, the CDR3 is TGTGCCAGCTCGGACAATTATGACACTGAAGCTTTCTTT. Translating it yields CASSDNYDTEAFF. The full variable domain, rest sourced from reference TRBV18 and TRBJ1-1, is NAGVMQNPRHLVRRRGQEARLRCSPMKGHSHVYWYRQLPEEGLKFMVYLQKENIIDESGMPKERFSAEFPKEGPSILRIQQVVRGDSAAYFCASSDNYDTEAFFGQGTRLTVV.

The genes are TRBV28 and TRBJ1-5; D gene ambiguous. Germline CDR1 reads MDHEN; CDR2 reads SYDVKM. This CDR3 is 15 amino acids long. The germline V and J ends were trimmed by 6 bases and 2 bases, with 14 bases remaining between them. CDR3 loop: CASRTSGSGNQPQHF. DNA of the CDR3: TGTGCCAGCAGGACAAGCGGGAGCGGCAATCAGCCCCAGCATTTT.

V is TRBV7-3 and J is TRBJ2-7; D ambiguous. In germline, CDR1 is SGHTA, CDR2 FQGTGA. Between the trimmed V and J ends, which lost 0 bases and 3 bases, there was a span of 6 bases. The CDR3 sequence is 13 residues long. The CDR3 DNA sequence: TGTGCCAGCAGCTTAACGGCCGACTACGAGCAGTACTTC. This encodes CASSLTADYEQYF.

The chain uses TRBV29-1 and TRBJ1-4; possible D gene TRBD1, 5 bases. Deletions cut 0 bases from V and 7 bases from J, with 9 bases between. Germline assignment: CDR1 SQVTM and CDR2 ANQGSEA. The CDR3 spans 13 residues. CDR3 bases: TGCAGCGTTGAAGATGGGGCGGTTGAAAAACTGTTTTTT. The encoded protein is CSVEDGAVEKLFF.

The chain has TRBV5-8 and TRBJ2-3; no clear D. The CDR3 has 14 residues. Trimming removed 7 bases from V and 2 bases from J, with 14 bases in between. Germline CDR1 SGHTS, CDR2 YDEGEE. DNA of the CDR3: TGTGCCAGCGTCCAGAGGTTCGCCACAGATACGCAGTATTTT. Translated, it gives CASVQRFATDTQYF.

The chain carries TRBV7-9 and TRBJ2-2, with 10 bases that match TRBD2. The CDR3 loop spans 17 amino acids. The germline CDR1 and CDR2 sequences are SEHNR and FQNEAQ (reference sequence). Trimming took 3 bases from V and 2 from J; bases not matched to a gene: 6. CDR3 DNA: TGTGCCAGCAGCTTGAATAGCGGGGGGCCCAACACCGGGGAGCTGTTTTTT. Translating gives CASSLNSGGPNTGELFF.

V gene TRBV30 combines with J gene TRBJ1-2; no clear D gene. The V end was cut by 1 base, the J end by 7 bases, with 19 bases between. Germline lookup yields CDR1 GTSNPN and CDR2 SVGIG (reference sequence). CDR3 length: 15 residues. CDR3 coding DNA: TGTGCCTGGAGTGGGATCTGGACTCTCGTGGGTGGCTACACCTTC. Translating gives CAWSGIWTLVGGYTF.

This clone was detected a few times. The V call is TRBV4-1, the J call TRBJ1-2, with a weak D call TRBD1 (5 bases). The CDR3 sequence is 17 residues long. Trimming took off 2 bases at V and 7 bases at J, with 23 bases between the two ends. CDR1 is MGHRA, CDR2 YSYEKL, per germline. CDR3 nucleotides: TGCGCCAGCAGCCAATTTCGGACGGGCGGCAGGGCCTCTGGCTACACCTTC. As protein: CASSQFRTGGRASGYTF.

This chain uses TRBV7-2 with TRBJ2-2; D possibly corresponds to TRBD1 (5 bases). Trimming took off 6 bases at V and 0 bases at J, with 11 bases between the two ends. CDR3 length: 15 amino acids. Germline CDR1 SGHTA, CDR2 FQGNSA. CDR3 bases: TGTGCCAGCAGGACATGGGGCGCGAACACCGGGGAGCTGTTTTTT. It encodes CASRTWGANTGELFF. The whole variable domain, filled in from reference TRBV7-2 and TRBJ2-2, reads GAGVSQSPSNKVTEKGKDVELRCDPISGHTALYWYRQSLGQGLEFLIYFQGNSAPDKSGLPSDRFSAERTGGSVSTLTIQRTQQEDSAVYLCASRTWGANTGELFFGEGSRLTVL.

V is TRBV18 and J is TRBJ1-5; 12 bases align to TRBD1. The trim removed 6 bases at V and 6 bases at J, leaving 6 bases unmatched. CDR1 is KGHSH, CDR2 LQKENI, per germline. The CDR3 consists of 15 residues. CDR3 in DNA: TGTGCCAGCTCGGGGACAGGGGGCATGGGTCAGCCCCAGCATTTT. Translating gives CASSGTGGMGQPQHF.

This clone has just a few counts. The chain joins TRBV16 to TRBJ1-4, with D perhaps TRBD1 (6 bases). Germline assignment: CDR1 KGHSY and CDR2 FQNENV. The V and J ends lost 3 bases and 7 bases respectively, with 9 bases between them. The CDR3 has 13 amino acids. The DNA of the CDR3 is TGTGCCAGCAGCCAGCAGGGGCCTGAAAAACTGTTTTTT. It is translated as CASSQQGPEKLFF. The variable domain in full, with the rest retrieved from reference TRBV16 and TRBJ1-4, is GEEVAQTPKHLVRGEGQKAKLYCAPIKGHSYVFWYQQVLKNEFKFLISFQNENVFDETGMPKERFSAKCLPNSPCSLEIQATKLEDSAVYFCASSQQGPEKLFFGSGTQLSVL.

The chain combines TRBV6-5 with TRBJ1-1; D gene uncertain. CDR3 size: 13 residues. Per the germline V gene, CDR1 is MNHEY and CDR2 is SVGAGI. With 6 bases removed from V and 4 bases from J, the gap between germline ends came to 12 bases. This chain's CDR3 is CASSARGPTEAFF. The CDR3 region has the DNA TGTGCCAGCAGCGCGAGAGGGCCCACTGAAGCTTTCTTT.

The V call is TRBV5-8, the J call TRBJ2-5, with a weak D call TRBD1 (5 bases). With 2 bases removed from V and 2 bases from J, the gap between germline ends came to 13 bases. The CDR3 is 15 amino acids. Germline V CDR1 and CDR2: SGHTS, YDEGEE. The CDR3 region has the DNA TGTGCCAGCAGCTTAGATGGCCAGGGACAAGAGACCCAGTACTTC. Amino acids: CASSLDGQGQETQYF.